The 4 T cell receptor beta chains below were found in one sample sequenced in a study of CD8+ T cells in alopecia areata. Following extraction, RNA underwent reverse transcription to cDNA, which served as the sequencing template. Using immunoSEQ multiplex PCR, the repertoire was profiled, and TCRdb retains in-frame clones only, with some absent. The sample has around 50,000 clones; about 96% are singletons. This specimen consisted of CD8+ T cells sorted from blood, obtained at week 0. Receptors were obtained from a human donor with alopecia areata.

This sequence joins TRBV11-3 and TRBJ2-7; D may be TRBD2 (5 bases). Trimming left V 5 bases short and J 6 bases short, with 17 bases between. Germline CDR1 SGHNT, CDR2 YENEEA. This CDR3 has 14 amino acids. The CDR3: CASSPRAGEREQYF. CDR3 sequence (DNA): TGTGCCAGCAGCCCGCGGGCTGGAGAGCGCGAGCAGTACTTC.

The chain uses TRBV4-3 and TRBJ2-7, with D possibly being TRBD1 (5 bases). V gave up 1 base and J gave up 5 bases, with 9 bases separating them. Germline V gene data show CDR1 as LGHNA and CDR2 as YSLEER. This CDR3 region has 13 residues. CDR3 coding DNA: TGCGCCAGCAGCCAAGGGTCAGGGAACGAGCAGTACTTC. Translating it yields CASSQGSGNEQYF.

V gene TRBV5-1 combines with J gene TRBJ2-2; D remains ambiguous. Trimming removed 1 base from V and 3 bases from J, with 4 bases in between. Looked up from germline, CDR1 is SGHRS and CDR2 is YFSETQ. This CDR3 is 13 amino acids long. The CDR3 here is CASSLTYTGELFF. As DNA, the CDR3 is TGCGCCAGCAGCTTGACCTACACCGGGGAGCTGTTTTTT.

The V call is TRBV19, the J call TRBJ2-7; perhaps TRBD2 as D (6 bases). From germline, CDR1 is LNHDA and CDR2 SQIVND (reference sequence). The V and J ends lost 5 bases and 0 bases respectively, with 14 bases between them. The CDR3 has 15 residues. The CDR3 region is CASSWRDSSSYEQYF. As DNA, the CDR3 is TGTGCCAGTAGTTGGAGGGACTCCAGCTCCTACGAGCAGTACTTC.